Sequencing of this T cell receptor (beta chain) was carried out in a study of cytomegalovirus exposure and HLA in healthy donors. Sequencing used immunoSEQ multiplex PCR; TCRdb keeps in-frame clones, though not all of them. The sample has 45,000 to 60,000 clones, just over 90% seen once; the top ten hold about 5.8%. CDR3 length equals 15 residues. The V gene's germline CDR1 is MGHRA and CDR2 YSYEKL. V was clipped by 8 bases and J by 12 bases; unmatched bases: 13. As for this clone: As yet, its antigen is unknown.

The study, taken as a whole, reports: Cytomegalovirus-associated status was assigned to some 180 TCR beta chains. According to a subsequent analysis, TCR clusters identified in the first cohort showed a tendency to co-occur across the roughly 120 validation repertoires.

The rearrangement joins TRBV4-1 to TRBJ2-1, with TRBD2 matching over 13 bases. The clonotype was recovered from a woman younger than 30 in good health and CMV-seronegative. Source material: PBMCs. The CDR3 sequence is CASGGTGTSGKGQFF. The CDR3 nucleotides read TGCGCCAGCGGAGGTACCGGGACTAGCGGGAAAGGGCAGTTCTTC.